This T cell receptor (beta chain) was identified during a study of T cell changes during pregnancy in multiple sclerosis. Method: immunoSEQ multiplex PCR; TCRdb's copy keeps in-frame clones and lacks some. This repertoire shows 65,000 to 75,000 clones, roughly nine tenths found once; its top ten account for more than 1.4%. Per germline, CDR1 SQVTM and CDR2 ANQGSEA. The CDR3 runs to 16 residues. V dropped 6 bases and J dropped 2 bases, with 22 bases sitting between them. The TCR was taken from a female donor with multiple sclerosis, enrolled in a pregnancy study. The chain couples TRBV29-1 to TRBJ1-1; TRBD1 is a possible D gene (5 bases). The sequencing here drew on peripheral blood, taken in the second trimester of pregnancy. The CDR3 loop is CSVLQGGRVGNTEAFF. The DNA for the CDR3 is TGCAGCGTACTCCAGGGTGGCAGGGTTGGAAACACTGAAGCTTTCTTT.